The 10 T cell receptor beta chains given below trace back to one sample, sequenced in a study of CD8 T cells in ankylosing spondylitis. Antigens of these TCRs are unknown. TCRdb re-derived calls from the 5' RACE reads in MiXCR, one entry per CDR3 protein. Among approximately 500,000 distinct CDR3 sequences listed, over 9.5% were seen once. The study's findings and limits: Ankylosing spondylitis blood appeared to be characterized by a TCR beta motif of about eight highly homologous variants.

Sequencing was carried out using blood, either unsorted or a sorted T cell fraction (not recorded which). The receptors here all came from a male donor with ankylosing spondylitis.

The chain carries TRBV15 and TRBJ2-1; D unresolved. This CDR3 is built from 16 residues. Germline V gives CDR1 LNHNV, CDR2 YYDKDF (reference sequence). V was cut by 0 bases and J by 0 bases, with 9 bases left in between. The CDR3 coding sequence is TGTGCCACCAGCAGAGATAACGCCCGCTCCTACAATGAGCAGTTCTTC. Its translation is CATSRDNARSYNEQFF.

The V gene is TRBV20-1, the J gene TRBJ2-7; TRBD2 agrees at 14 bases. Germline loops: CDR1 DFQATT, CDR2 SNEGSKA (reference sequence). This CDR3 contains 15 residues. V dropped 6 bases and J dropped 4; count of bases not matched to a gene: 8. Written as DNA, the CDR3 is TGCAGTGCGGAACCGGGACTAGCGGGAGAGTACGAGCAGTACTTC. It encodes CSAEPGLAGEYEQYF.

This clonotype was counted ten times or more. J is TRBJ2-3 and V is TRBV29-1; D is perhaps TRBD2 (7 bases). Germline V gives CDR1 SQVTM, CDR2 ANQGSEA. V lost 1 base to trimming and J lost 6 bases, with 20 bases between them. This CDR3 region has 16 residues. CDR3 in amino acids: CSVEGGGLKVTDTQYF. DNA of the CDR3: TGCAGCGTTGAAGGAGGGGGACTAAAGGTTACGGATACGCAGTATTTT.

This clonotype occurred many times. The chain uses TRBV3-1 and TRBJ1-6, with D tentatively TRBD1 (6 bases). Germline lookup yields CDR1 LGHDT and CDR2 YNNKEL (reference sequence). The CDR3 is 12 residues long. V was clipped by 6 bases and J by 10 bases, with 10 bases between them. In DNA form, the CDR3 reads TGTGCCAGCAGGAAGGGGGACTCACCCCTCCACTTT. The encoded protein is CASRKGDSPLHF.

This clonotype has more than one count but fewer than ten. The chain combines TRBV7-9 with TRBJ1-5; D is unclear. The V end was cut by 1 base, the J end by 1 base, with 11 bases between. Germline CDR1 and CDR2: SEHNR and FQNEAQ (reference sequence). This CDR3 spans 16 amino acids. The CDR3 protein is CASSLGIAASNQPQHF. CDR3 nucleotides: TGTGCCAGCAGCTTAGGGATTGCAGCCAGCAATCAGCCCCAGCATTTT.

This clonotype was counted a few times. V usage is TRBV7-2 and J usage is TRBJ1-1, with D hard to call. Trimming stripped 2 bases from V and 1 base from J, with 17 bases between. The CDR3 is made up of 17 amino acids. CDR1 and CDR2 from the germline V gene are SGHTA and FQGNSA. The CDR3 loop reads CASSLQGLASRNTEAFF. The DNA of the CDR3 is TGTGCCAGCAGCTTACAAGGTCTCGCCTCGAGGAACACTGAAGCTTTCTTT.

V and J are TRBV20-1 and TRBJ1-2, with D possibly matching TRBD1 (6 bases). Trimming cost V 0 bases and J 0 bases, with 11 bases left between them. Germline CDR1 is DFQATT and CDR2 is SNEGSKA (reference sequence). This CDR3 comprises 15 residues. The CDR3 region has the DNA TGCAGTGCTAGAGACCCCAGGGGCACTAACTATGGCTACACCTTC. Translated, it gives CSARDPRGTNYGYTF.

The chain carries TRBV5-1 and TRBJ2-5; D is undetermined. Per germline, CDR1 SGHRS and CDR2 YFSETQ. The V and J ends lost 4 bases and 1 base respectively, with 11 bases between them. This CDR3 region has 14 residues. This chain's CDR3 is CASSLYSIQETQYF. CDR3 sequence (DNA): TGCGCCAGCAGCCTGTACAGCATCCAAGAGACCCAGTACTTC.

The chain uses TRBV7-2 and TRBJ2-1; 8 bases agree with TRBD2. Germline loops: CDR1 SGHTA, CDR2 FQGNSA. CDR3 size: 15 residues. J was trimmed by 8 bases and V by 7 bases; bases with no gene match: 13. The CDR3 nucleotides read TGTGCCAGCACCCCGGTGCGGGAGGCAGTGGATGAGCAGTTCTTC. Translation: CASTPVREAVDEQFF.

This clonotype has a handful of counts. This sequence joins TRBV7-2 and TRBJ2-7; TRBD1 matches at 7 bases. This CDR3 has 15 residues. Trimming cost V 5 bases and J 5 bases; bases outside gene matches: 12. Germline assignment: CDR1 SGHTA and CDR2 FQGNSA. CDR3 residues: CASSPKTGTIDEQYF. Here the CDR3 DNA reads TGTGCCAGCAGCCCAAAGACAGGGACAATCGACGAGCAGTACTTC.